Detailed here is one T cell receptor beta chain. Losses at the gene ends were 1 base for V and 6 bases for J; bases not matched to a gene: 10. CDR1 and CDR2 from the germline V gene are SGHRS and YFSETQ. There are 16 residues in the CDR3. This entry is derived from a study of technical replicates of blood from a handful of donors. Clones were sequenced by immunoSEQ multiplex PCR, and TCRdb holds only the in-frame ones, with some missing. The sample consists of about 74,000 clones, 80% to 90% of them appearing once. The clonotype originates from a human donor in good health. Some clones in this sample may be carry-over from other donors' samples. Material: PBMCs. The chain combines TRBV5-1 with TRBJ2-1; 7 bases fit TRBD1. The CDR3 bases are TGCGCCAGCAGCTTGATCTTCGGGACAGCTATCAATGAGCAGTTCTTC. It specifies CASSLIFGTAINEQFF.